This entry lists 9 T cell receptor beta chains sequenced from one sample in a study of molecular identifiers for immune sequencing clone quantification. TCRdb itself ran the PCR reads through MiXCR, one entry per CDR3 protein. This table holds over 600,000 distinct CDR3 sequences, 15% to 20% found once. Sequenced material: naive CD8+ T cells from blood, with Jurkat cell RNA spiked in. Subset specified: FACS-sorted CD8+CD4-CCR7+CD45RA+ naive T cells. The receptor set was obtained from a human donor in good health. Some libraries in this study had Jurkat cell RNA spiked in.

Many counts were recorded for this clonotype. In nucleotides, the CDR3 is TGTGCCAGCAGTCCGCCTATAGGCACCACCGGGGAGCTGTTTTTT. As protein: CASSPPIGTTGELFF. This chain uses TRBV25-1 with TRBJ2-2; D unclear. The germline V gene encodes CDR1 MGHDK and CDR2 SYGVNS. Between the trimmed V and J ends, which lost 5 bases and 4 bases, there was a span of 14 bases. This CDR3 region has 15 residues.

This chain links TRBV27 with TRBJ1-2, with TRBD1 matching over 10 bases. The V gene end was trimmed by 2 bases and the J gene end by 7 bases; junction bases not matched to a gene: 13. The CDR3 extends over 17 amino acids. In germline, CDR1 is MNHEY, CDR2 SMNVEV (reference sequence). CDR3 residues: CASSLARRTGGESGYTF. The CDR3, as DNA: TGTGCCAGCAGTTTAGCCAGGAGGACAGGGGGAGAAAGTGGCTACACCTTC.

This clonotype was picked up a small number of times. This chain uses TRBV27 with TRBJ2-7; D is undetermined. This CDR3 spans 11 amino acids. V dropped 8 bases and J dropped 3 bases, with 8 bases sitting between them. CDR1 and CDR2 from the germline V gene are MNHEY and SMNVEV (reference sequence). Written as DNA, the CDR3 is TGTGCCAGCGGGCATTTCTACGAGCAGTACTTC. Its translation: CASGHFYEQYF.

This clonotype has a count of ten or more. CDR3 nucleotide sequence: TGTGCCAGCAGTTTAAGTTGGGGGAGGGAGCAGTACTTC. It translates to CASSLSWGREQYF. The V and J genes are TRBV27 and TRBJ2-7; D is possibly TRBD2 (6 bases). The V end was cut by 2 bases, the J end by 7 bases, with 12 bases between. This CDR3 comprises 13 residues. The germline V gene has CDR1 MNHEY and CDR2 SMNVEV (reference sequence).

This clonotype was counted ten times or more. J is TRBJ2-1 and V is TRBV6-5; no firm D call. Trimming left V 0 bases short and J 8 bases short, with 11 bases between. The CDR3 length is 14 residues. Germline values: CDR1 MNHEY, CDR2 SVGAGI. The CDR3 DNA reads TGTGCCAGCAGTTACTCGTCGTCTTCCGATGAGCAGTTCTTC. As protein: CASSYSSSSDEQFF.

In its sample, this clonotype was seen a few times. The V gene is TRBV4-2, the J gene TRBJ2-3; D uncertain. Between the trimmed V and J ends, which lost 2 bases and 14 bases, there was a span of 17 bases. The germline V gene encodes CDR1 LGHNA and CDR2 YNFKEQ. The CDR3 spans 13 residues. Written as DNA, the CDR3 is TGTGCCAGCAGCCAAATGTCGGGCAGGCCAGGGTATTTT. Its translation is CASSQMSGRPGYF.

This rearrangement joins TRBV12-3 or TRBV12-4 to TRBJ1-2, with D perhaps matching TRBD1 (5 bases). The CDR3 consists of 15 residues. Deletions cut 5 bases from V and 4 bases from J, with 17 bases between. The CDR3 DNA is TGTGCCAGCAGTCGTATGAAGACAGACGGCTATGGCTACACCTTC. Translation gives CASSRMKTDGYGYTF.

This clonotype was found a few times. The rearrangement links TRBV9 to TRBJ2-7; D is perhaps TRBD2 (6 bases). Trimming shortened V by 2 bases and J by 6 bases, and 15 bases separated the two germline ends. Germline V gene sequence: CDR1 SGDLS, CDR2 YYNGEE. The CDR3 sequence is 14 residues long. The CDR3 region has the DNA TGTGCCAGCAGCGTCTCAGCGGGCTTGGTCGAGCAGTACTTC. This codes for CASSVSAGLVEQYF.

The rearrangement links TRBV4-1 to TRBJ2-2; D unresolved. The V end was cut by 4 bases, the J end by 7 bases, with 13 bases between. The CDR3 runs 14 residues. Germline CDR1 reads MGHRA; CDR2 reads YSYEKL. DNA for the CDR3: TGCGCCAGCAGCCCGTCGGAAGTTGGCGGGGAGCTGTTTTTT. Its protein is CASSPSEVGGELFF.